This TCR beta chain was recovered during a study of blood T cell repertoires in COVID-19. The V gene end was trimmed by 8 bases and the J gene end by 10 bases; junction bases not matched to a gene: 11. The length of the CDR3 is 14 residues. Germline V gene sequence: CDR1 LNHDA, CDR2 SQIVND (reference sequence). Assay: immunoSEQ multiplex PCR; the TCRdb copy retains only in-frame clones and omits some. The table shows tens of thousands of clones, with roughly four fifths occurring only once. The receptor was isolated from a human donor in a cohort sampled during active COVID-19. The V and J genes are TRBV19 and TRBJ2-1, with 10 nucleotides matching TRBD2. Sequenced: peripheral blood. The CDR3 reads CASQSGRGGVEQFF. In nucleotides, the CDR3 is TGTGCCAGTCAAAGCGGGAGGGGGGGGGTAGAGCAGTTCTTC.